This TCR beta chain was observed in a study of blood T cell repertoires in COVID-19. In the study overall: Whether acute or convalescent, the COVID-19 samples came from the United States, Italy and Spain.

This clone was recorded once. This CDR3 is built from 13 residues. Germline V gene lookup returns CDR1 GTSNPN and CDR2 SVGIG (reference sequence). With V trimmed by 8 bases and J by 8 bases, 11 bases remained unmatched. As originally analysed: Amplification of reference gene primers provided the estimated nucleated cell counts. Sequencing was performed with immunoSEQ multiplex PCR; in TCRdb, only in-frame clones are kept and a portion is missing. The D gene and trimming were derived from the DNA, and the V and J assignments and clone size from that table. The sample gives nearly 200,000 clones, nearly 90% of which show up once; about 6.6% is in the top ten.

The V call is TRBV30, the J call TRBJ1-2; 10 bases match TRBD1. The receptor's source is a woman in her 40s who had recovered from COVID-19. Material: peripheral blood. Written as DNA, the CDR3 is TGTGCCGCAGTGCTGACAGGGGGCCAGGGCTACACCTTC. Translation: CAAVLTGGQGYTF. Based on the CDR3 plus reference TRBV30 and TRBJ1-2, the full variable domain is SQTIHQWPATLVQPVGSPLSLECTVEGTSNPNLYWYRQAAGRGLQLLFYSVGIGQISSEVPQNLSASRPQDRQFILSSKKLLLSDSGFYLCAAVLTGGQGYTFGSGTRLTVV.